This section outlines one TCR beta chain sequence together with its context. Its antigen is still unknown. Germline-derived CDR1 and CDR2 are SGHTA and FQGTGA. V lost 2 bases, J lost 6 bases, and 11 bases lay in between. The CDR3 extends over 13 amino acids. The record originates from a study of cytotoxic CD8 clonotypes in ibrutinib-treated CLL. Study in general: Patients gave response samples after a median 12 months of treatment, range 6 to 36. Samples yielded averages of some 250,000 productive templates and more than 90,000 productive rearrangements. The study, taken as a whole, reports: Public clonotypes showed up rarely, and on treatment they shrank or held steady. Clonality grew at ibrutinib response; at progression, it decreased back toward baseline.

The repertoire was sequenced with immunoSEQ multiplex PCR; TCRdb's copy has only in-frame clones and lacks some. The profile shows about 180,000 clones, about 84% of them singletons. The sequences come from PBMCs, collected after 24 months of ibrutinib treatment. This TCR was sampled from a human donor with chronic lymphocytic leukemia. The chain is built from TRBV7-3 and TRBJ2-7; maybe TRBD1 (6 bases). The CDR3 DNA sequence: TGTGCCAGCAGCTTATCGCAGGGGACCGAGCAGTACTTC. It yields the protein CASSLSQGTEQYF.